This T cell receptor beta chain came from a study of control samples from healthy donors and cancer patients. Sequencing used immunoSEQ multiplex PCR; TCRdb keeps in-frame clones, though not all of them. The sample lists 170,000 or so clones; approximately 90% were seen once. There are 17 residues in the CDR3. J gave up 6 bases and V 6 bases, and 9 bases lay outside the gene matches. Germline CDR1 reads KGHSH; CDR2 reads LQKENI. This clone showed up just once. The chain joins TRBV18 to TRBJ2-1, with 15 bases fitting TRBD2. Sequenced sample: blood. This TCR derives from a man younger than 40 in good health. The CDR3 sequence is CASSRTSGGARPNEQFF. The CDR3 DNA is TGTGCCAGCTCCAGGACTAGCGGGGGGGCCCGCCCCAATGAGCAGTTCTTC. Variable domain in full (rest from reference TRBV18 and TRBJ2-1): NAGVMQNPRHLVRRRGQEARLRCSPMKGHSHVYWYRQLPEEGLKFMVYLQKENIIDESGMPKERFSAEFPKEGPSILRIQQVVRGDSAAYFCASSRTSGGARPNEQFFGPGTRLTVL.